This record covers a single T cell receptor (beta chain). No antigen is known for it. No qualities accompany the bases; no much larger clone lies one base away. This record comes from a study of CD8 T cells in Susac syndrome (dated by TCRdb to the late 2010s). Some background on the complete study: Repertoire sequencing was used to test whether CD8+ T cell activation and differentiation in Susac syndrome was antigen driven.

Trimming takes 3 bases from V and 2 bases from J, and the germline ends sit 13 bases apart. The CDR3 contains 15 residues, cysteine and phenylalanine counted. Only the CDR3 portion is preserved as DNA: 45 bases, with reading frame beginning at the first base. Peripheral blood CD8+ and CD4+ T cells from healthy donors, Susac syndrome patients and multiple sclerosis patients were profiled using high-throughput TCR beta sequencing. The multiple sclerosis controls were treatment-naive patients who had stable or active relapsing-remitting disease and met the revised McDonald criteria. Bulk CD8+ and CD4+ T cells were purified magnetically by negative isolation, whereas CD8+ TEMRA cells were enriched by FACS. Blood was collected in EDTA tubes and processed within 24 hours, with PBMCs isolated through density gradient centrifugation. PBMCs intended for TCR sequencing were cryopreserved in liquid nitrogen and thawed later in a water bath at 37 degrees C. A purity of at least 90% was achieved for sorted or isolated CD4+, CD8+ and CD8+ TEMRA cells.

The research as a whole found: The number of individuals in the TCR sequencing and HLA analysis was acknowledged as relatively small.

RNA was extracted with the RNeasy kit and about 0.5 to 1 ug was reverse transcribed using random hexamers. The immunoSEQ multiplex PCR assay, which covers 54 Vbeta and 13 Jbeta segments, was used to amplify TCR beta CDR3 regions. To correct PCR amplification bias, a synthetic template baseline was used for both primer optimization and computational correction. As for how the authors treated the data: Reads were annotated to V, D and J genes according to IMGT and were analyzed with immunoSEQ Analyzer, with only productive sequences retained. Clonality was calculated as one minus the Shannon entropy normalized by log2 of the number of productive unique sequences. Public and private clones were assessed among the 100 most prevalent clones of each patient and control. Susac-specific clones were defined as absent from healthy and MS cohorts, around 970 published viral clones and other ImmuneACCESS disease sequences. Using fastp at Q25 and MiXCR, TCRdb reprocessed the public reads and kept productive beta chains. Every entry covers one CDR3 protein and lists the most common genes and DNA from its rows. TCRdb's processing, not the study's, gives the V and J calls here. A total of under 250,000 distinct CDR3 sequences appear in this sample, around 93% of them only once. The top ten clones comprise less than 0.075% of the sample.

The source is a human donor with multiple sclerosis. The rearrangement joined TRBV12-3 or TRBV12-4 to TRBJ1-2; no D segment can be confidently identified. Sequencing was done on a sample of CD4+ T cells from PBMCs. The CDR3 is CASSFGRRLNYGYTF. In nucleotide form, the sequence is TGTGCCAGCAGTTTCGGACGGAGACTGAACTATGGCTACACCTTC.